This record concerns one T cell receptor (beta chain) sequence. Its cognate antigen has yet to be identified. Within one base of it there is no much larger clone, and no base qualities were kept. Library generation was performed with the immunoSEQ multiplex PCR assay. The table was pulled from immuneACCESS by TCRdb, which kept in-frame rearrangements only. Such tables lose some clones; where checked, under half of the loss comes from unresolved V genes, and the rest has no known cause. This sample holds tens of thousands of clones; around 92% were observed only once. The ten largest clones represent about 0.9% of the sample. Healthy humans served as the donors. The record originates from a study of T cell repertoires and Cas9 in healthy adults (dated by TCRdb to the late 2010s). About the investigation overall: Within the CD4 and CD8 compartments, the researchers characterized SpCas9-reactive T cells in terms of multi-effector potency, cytotoxicity and lineage determination. Preexisting T cell immunity against the Streptococcus pyogenes Cas9 nuclease (SpCas9) used in CRISPR gene editing was examined in the study.

Study-level results and caveats: In vitro, SpCas9-reactive regulatory T cells were reported to reduce the proliferation and function of SpCas9-reactive effector T cells.

The receptor was isolated from a human donor in good health. Sequenced: CD4+ effector T cells (CD127+, CD25-, CD137-, CD154-) from PBMCs; culture status not recorded.

This receptor carries the CDR3 CAWSDKGGARTEAFF. The sequenced DNA: TGTGCCTGGAGTGACAAGGGAGGGGCGAGGACTGAAGCTTTCTTT. This chain joins TRBV30 to TRBJ1-1; a tentative D match to TRBD1 spans 5 bases. CDR1 GTSNPN and CDR2 SVGIG are derived from the germline V gene (reference sequence). The V and J ends are trimmed by 1 base and 5 bases, leaving 17 bases between them. The CDR3, from cysteine to phenylalanine, totals 15 residues. Only the CDR3 DNA is retained, 45 bases long and in frame from the first base.